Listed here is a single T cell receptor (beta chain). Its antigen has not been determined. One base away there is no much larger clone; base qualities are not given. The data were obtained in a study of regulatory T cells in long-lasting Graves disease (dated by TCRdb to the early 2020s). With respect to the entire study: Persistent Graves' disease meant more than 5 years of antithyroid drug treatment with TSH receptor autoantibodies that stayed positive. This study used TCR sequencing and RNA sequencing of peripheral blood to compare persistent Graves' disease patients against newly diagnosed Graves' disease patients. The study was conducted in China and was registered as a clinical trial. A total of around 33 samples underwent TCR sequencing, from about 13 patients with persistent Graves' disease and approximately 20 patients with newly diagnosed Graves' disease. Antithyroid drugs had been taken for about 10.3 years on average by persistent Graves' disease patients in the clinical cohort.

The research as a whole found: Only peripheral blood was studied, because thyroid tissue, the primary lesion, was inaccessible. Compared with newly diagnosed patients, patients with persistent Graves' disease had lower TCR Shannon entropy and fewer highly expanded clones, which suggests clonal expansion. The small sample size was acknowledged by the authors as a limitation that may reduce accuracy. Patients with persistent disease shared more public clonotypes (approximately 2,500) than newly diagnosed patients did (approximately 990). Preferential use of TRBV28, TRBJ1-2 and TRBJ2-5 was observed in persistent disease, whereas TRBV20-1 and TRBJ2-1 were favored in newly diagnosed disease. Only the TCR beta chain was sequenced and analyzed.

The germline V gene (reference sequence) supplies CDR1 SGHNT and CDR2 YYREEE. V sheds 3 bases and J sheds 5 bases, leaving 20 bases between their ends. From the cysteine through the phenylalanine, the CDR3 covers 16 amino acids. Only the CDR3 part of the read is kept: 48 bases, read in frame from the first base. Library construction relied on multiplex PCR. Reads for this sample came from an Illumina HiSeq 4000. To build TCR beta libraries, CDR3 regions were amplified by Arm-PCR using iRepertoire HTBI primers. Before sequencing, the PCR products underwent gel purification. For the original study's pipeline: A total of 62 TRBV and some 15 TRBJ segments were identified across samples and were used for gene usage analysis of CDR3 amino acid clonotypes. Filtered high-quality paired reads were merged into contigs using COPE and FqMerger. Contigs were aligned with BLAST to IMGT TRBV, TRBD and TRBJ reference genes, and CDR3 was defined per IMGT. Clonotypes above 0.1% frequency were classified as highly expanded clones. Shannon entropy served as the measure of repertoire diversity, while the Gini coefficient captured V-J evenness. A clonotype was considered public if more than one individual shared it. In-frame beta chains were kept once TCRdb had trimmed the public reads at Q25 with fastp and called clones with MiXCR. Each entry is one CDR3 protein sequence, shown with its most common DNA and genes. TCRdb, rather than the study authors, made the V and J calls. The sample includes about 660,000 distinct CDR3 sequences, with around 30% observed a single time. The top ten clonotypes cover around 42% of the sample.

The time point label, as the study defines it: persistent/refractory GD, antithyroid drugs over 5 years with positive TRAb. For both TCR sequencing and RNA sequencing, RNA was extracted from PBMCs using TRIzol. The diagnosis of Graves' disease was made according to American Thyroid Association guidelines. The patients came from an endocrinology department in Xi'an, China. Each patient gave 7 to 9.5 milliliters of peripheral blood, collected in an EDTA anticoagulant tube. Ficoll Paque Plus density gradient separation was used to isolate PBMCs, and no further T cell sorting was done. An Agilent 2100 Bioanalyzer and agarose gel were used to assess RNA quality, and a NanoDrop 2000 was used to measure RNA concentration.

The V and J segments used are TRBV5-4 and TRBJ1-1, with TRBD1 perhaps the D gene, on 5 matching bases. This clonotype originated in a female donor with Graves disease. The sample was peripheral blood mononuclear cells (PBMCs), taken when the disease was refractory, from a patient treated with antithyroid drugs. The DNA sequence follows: TGTGCCAGCAGCTCGGTCCGGGAGGGGTTGGGGACTGAAGCTTTCTTT. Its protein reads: CASSSVREGLGTEAFF.